The TCR beta chain described here comes from a study of blood T cells in healthy people across ages. Study-wide points: Estimates drawn from one million T cells were deemed to understate diversity.

Each donor supplied around 9.9 milliliters of peripheral blood. Each sample had at least 7 million PBMCs isolated. Extractions gave at least 6 micrograms of total RNA per sample. This CDR3 spans 11 amino acids. Germline V gene lookup returns CDR1 ENHRY and CDR2 SYGVKD. As for this clonotype: What it binds is not known.

For the second PCR, which ran for 7 to 11 cycles, a sample-barcoded 5' primer and a J-beta primer mix were used. TCRdb independently ran MiXCR on the 5' RACE reads; one entry per CDR3 protein. This sample has about 1.8 million distinct CDR3 sequences; around 50% occur once, and the top ten carry more than 2%. The sequenced sample was blood. This chain links TRBV10-3 with TRBJ2-7; no clear D. The closer fit of TRBJ2-5 to the DNA end suggests the J call may be wrong. This clonotype was obtained from a woman between 40 and 55 years old in good health. The DNA of the CDR3 is TGTGCCATCAGTGATTGGGAGACCCAGTACTTC. Translated, it gives CAISDWETQYF.